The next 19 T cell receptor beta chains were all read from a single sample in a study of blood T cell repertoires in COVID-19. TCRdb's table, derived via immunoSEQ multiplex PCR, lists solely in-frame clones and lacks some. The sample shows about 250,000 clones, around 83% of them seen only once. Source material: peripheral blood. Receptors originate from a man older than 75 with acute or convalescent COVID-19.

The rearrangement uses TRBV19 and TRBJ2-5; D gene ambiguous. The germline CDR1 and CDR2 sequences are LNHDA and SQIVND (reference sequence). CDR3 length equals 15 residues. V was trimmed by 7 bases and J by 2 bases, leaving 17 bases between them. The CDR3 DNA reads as TGTGCCAGTACGCCCGGAAGTCGACTGCAAGAGACCCAGTACTTC. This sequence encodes CASTPGSRLQETQYF.

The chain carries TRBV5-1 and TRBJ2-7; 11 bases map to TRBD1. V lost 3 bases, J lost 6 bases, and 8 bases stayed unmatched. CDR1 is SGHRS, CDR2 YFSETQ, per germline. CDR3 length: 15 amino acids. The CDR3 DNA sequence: TGCGCCAGCAGCTACGCCGGGACAGGGGGAAGCGAGCAGTACTTC. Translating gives CASSYAGTGGSEQYF.

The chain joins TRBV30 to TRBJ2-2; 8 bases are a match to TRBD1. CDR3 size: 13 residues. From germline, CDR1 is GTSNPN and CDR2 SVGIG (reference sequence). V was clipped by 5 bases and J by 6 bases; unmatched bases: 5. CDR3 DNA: TGTGCCTGGGCCAGGGGGCCTGCCGGGGAGCTGTTTTTT. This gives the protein CAWARGPAGELFF.

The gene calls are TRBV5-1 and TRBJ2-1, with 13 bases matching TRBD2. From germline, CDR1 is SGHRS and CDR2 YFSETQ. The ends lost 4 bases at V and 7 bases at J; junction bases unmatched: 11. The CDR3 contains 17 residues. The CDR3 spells CASSGAGLAGPENEQFF. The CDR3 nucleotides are TGCGCCAGCAGCGGAGCGGGACTAGCGGGACCAGAGAATGAGCAGTTCTTC.

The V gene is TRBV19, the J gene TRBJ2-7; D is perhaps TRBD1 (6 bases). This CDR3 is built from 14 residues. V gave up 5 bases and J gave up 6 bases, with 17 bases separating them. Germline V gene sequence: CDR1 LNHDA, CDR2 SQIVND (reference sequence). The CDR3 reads CASSLSPAGVEQYF. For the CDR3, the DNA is TGTGCCAGTAGTCTATCCCCGGCAGGGGTCGAGCAGTACTTC.

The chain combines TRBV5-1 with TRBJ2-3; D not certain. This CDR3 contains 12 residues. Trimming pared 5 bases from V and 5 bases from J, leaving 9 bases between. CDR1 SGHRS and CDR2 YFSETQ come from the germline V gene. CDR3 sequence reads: CASSRGIDTQYF. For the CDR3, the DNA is TGCGCCAGCAGTCGCGGAATAGATACGCAGTATTTT.

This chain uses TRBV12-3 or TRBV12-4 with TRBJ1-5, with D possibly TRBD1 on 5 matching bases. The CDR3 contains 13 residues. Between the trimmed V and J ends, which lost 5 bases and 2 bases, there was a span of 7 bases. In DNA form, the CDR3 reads TGTGCCAGCAGTGCGGGGGGCAATCAGCCCCAGCATTTT. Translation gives CASSAGGNQPQHF.

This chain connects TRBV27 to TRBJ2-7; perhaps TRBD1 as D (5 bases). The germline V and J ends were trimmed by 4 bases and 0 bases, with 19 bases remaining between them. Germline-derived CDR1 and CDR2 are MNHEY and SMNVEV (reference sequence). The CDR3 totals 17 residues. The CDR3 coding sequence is TGTGCCAGCAGTTCCTTCCAGGGTGCAGGGCCCTCCTACGAGCAGTACTTC. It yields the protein CASSSFQGAGPSYEQYF.

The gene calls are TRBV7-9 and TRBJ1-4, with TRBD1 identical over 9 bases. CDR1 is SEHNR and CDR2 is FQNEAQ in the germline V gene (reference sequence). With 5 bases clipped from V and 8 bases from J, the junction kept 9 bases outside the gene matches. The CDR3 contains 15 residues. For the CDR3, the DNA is TGTGCCAGCAGCGCGGGACAGGGTGGGTCGGAAAAACTGTTTTTT. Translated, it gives CASSAGQGGSEKLFF.

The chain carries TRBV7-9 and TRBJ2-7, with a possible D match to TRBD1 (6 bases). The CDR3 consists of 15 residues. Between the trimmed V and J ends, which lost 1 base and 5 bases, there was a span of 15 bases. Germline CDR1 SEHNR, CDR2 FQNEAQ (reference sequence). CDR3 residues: CASSLVNRVMNEQYF. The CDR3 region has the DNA TGTGCCAGCAGCTTAGTAAACAGGGTGATGAACGAGCAGTACTTC.

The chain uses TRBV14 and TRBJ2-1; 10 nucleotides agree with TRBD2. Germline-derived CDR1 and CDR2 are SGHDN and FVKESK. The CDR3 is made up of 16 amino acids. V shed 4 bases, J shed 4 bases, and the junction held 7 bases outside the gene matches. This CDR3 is CASSPPGLAQYNEQFF. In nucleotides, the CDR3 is TGTGCCAGCAGCCCACCGGGACTAGCGCAATACAATGAGCAGTTCTTC.

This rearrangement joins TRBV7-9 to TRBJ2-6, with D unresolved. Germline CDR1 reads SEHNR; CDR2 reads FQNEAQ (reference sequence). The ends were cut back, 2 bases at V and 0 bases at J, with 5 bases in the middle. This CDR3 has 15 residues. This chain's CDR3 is CASSLTSSGANVLTF. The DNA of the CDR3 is TGTGCCAGCAGCTTAACCAGCTCTGGGGCCAACGTCCTGACTTTC.

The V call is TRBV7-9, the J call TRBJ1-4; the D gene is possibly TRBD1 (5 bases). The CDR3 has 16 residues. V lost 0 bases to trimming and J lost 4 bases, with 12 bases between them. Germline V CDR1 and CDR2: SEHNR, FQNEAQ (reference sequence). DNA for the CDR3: TGTGCCAGCAGCTTAGCGTCTCAGGGAGGTAATGAAAAACTGTTTTTT. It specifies CASSLASQGGNEKLFF.

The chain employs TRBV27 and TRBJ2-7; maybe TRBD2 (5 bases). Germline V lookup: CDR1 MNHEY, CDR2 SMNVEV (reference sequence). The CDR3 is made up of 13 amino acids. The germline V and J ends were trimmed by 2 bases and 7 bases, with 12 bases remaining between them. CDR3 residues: CASSLPASGEQYF. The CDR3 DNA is TGTGCCAGCAGTTTACCGGCGTCGGGGGAGCAGTACTTC.

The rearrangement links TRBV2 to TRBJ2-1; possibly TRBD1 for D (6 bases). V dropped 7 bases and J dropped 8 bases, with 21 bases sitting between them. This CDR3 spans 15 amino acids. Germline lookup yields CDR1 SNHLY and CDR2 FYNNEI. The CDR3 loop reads CASTQRTGMGDEQFF. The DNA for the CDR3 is TGTGCCAGCACCCAAAGAACAGGGATGGGCGATGAGCAGTTCTTC.

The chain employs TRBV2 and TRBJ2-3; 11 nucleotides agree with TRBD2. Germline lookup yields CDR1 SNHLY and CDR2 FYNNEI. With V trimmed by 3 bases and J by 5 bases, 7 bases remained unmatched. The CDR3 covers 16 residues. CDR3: CASSDELAGGGDTQYF. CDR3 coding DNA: TGTGCCAGCAGTGATGAGCTAGCGGGAGGTGGAGATACGCAGTATTTT. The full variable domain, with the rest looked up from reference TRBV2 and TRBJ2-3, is EPEVTQTPSHQVTQMGQEVILRCVPISNHLYFYWYRQILGQKVEFLVSFYNNEISEKSEIFDDQFSVERPDGSNFTLKIRSTKLEDSAMYFCASSDELAGGGDTQYFGPGTRLTVL.

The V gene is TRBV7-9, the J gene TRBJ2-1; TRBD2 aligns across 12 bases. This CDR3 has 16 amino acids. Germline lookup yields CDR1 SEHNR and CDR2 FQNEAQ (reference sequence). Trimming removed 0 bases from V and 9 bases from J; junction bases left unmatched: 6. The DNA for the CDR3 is TGTGCCAGCAGCTTAGCGACTAGCGGGAGTCGGAGTGAGCAGTTCTTC. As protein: CASSLATSGSRSEQFF.

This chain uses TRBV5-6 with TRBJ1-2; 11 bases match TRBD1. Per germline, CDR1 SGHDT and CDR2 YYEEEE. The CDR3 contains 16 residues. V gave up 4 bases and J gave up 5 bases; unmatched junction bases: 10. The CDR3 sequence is CASSPGTGGLRYGYTF. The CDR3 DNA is TGTGCCAGCAGCCCGGGGACAGGGGGTCTGAGGTATGGCTACACCTTC. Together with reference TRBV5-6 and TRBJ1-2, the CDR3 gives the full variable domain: DAGVTQSPTHLIKTRGQQVTLRCSPKSGHDTVSWYQQALGQGPQFIFQYYEEEERQRGNFPDRFSGHQFPNYSSELNVNALLLGDSALYLCASSPGTGGLRYGYTFGSGTRLTVV.

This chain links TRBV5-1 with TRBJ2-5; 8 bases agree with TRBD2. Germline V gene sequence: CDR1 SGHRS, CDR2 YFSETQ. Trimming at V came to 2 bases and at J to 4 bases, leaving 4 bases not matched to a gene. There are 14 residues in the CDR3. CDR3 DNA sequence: TGCGCCAGCAGCTTCGGGGGGGCCCGAGAGACCCAGTACTTC. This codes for CASSFGGARETQYF.